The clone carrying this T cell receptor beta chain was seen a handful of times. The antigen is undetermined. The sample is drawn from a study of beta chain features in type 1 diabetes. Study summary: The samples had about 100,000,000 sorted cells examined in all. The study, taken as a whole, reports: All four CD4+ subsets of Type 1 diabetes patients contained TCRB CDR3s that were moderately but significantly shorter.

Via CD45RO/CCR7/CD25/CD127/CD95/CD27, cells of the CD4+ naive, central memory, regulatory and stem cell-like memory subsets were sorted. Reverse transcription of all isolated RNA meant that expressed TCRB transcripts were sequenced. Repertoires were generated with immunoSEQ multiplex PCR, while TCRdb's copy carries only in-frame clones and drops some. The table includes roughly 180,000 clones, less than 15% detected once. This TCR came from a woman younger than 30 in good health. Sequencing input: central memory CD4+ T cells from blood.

The CDR3 DNA is TGTGCCAGCAGTTTTAGCGGGAGCCCAGAGACCCAGTACTTC. This encodes CASSFSGSPETQYF. This chain links TRBV27 with TRBJ2-5; 9 bases map to TRBD2. Germline V gene data show CDR1 as MNHEY and CDR2 as SMNVEV (reference sequence). The CDR3 has 14 amino acids. V dropped 3 bases and J dropped 4; count of bases not matched to a gene: 3.